The next 26 T cell receptor beta chains were all read from a single sample in a study of T cell responses to AZD1222 COVID-19 vaccine. Profiling relied on immunoSEQ multiplex PCR, and the TCRdb table lists in-frame clones only, not all of them. The sample records some 120,000 clones, around 90% being singletons. The sequencing here drew on peripheral blood, taken on day 0 of AZD1222 vaccination. Every receptor here comes from an adult in good health.

The table lists this clone with a few counts. The genes are TRBV4-1 and TRBJ1-5, with 7 bases that match TRBD1. Germline lookup yields CDR1 MGHRA and CDR2 YSYEKL. The CDR3 extends over 20 amino acids. J lost 0 bases, V lost 1 base, and 15 bases had no gene match. The DNA of the CDR3 is TGCGCCAGCAGCCAAGTCGCGACAGGGACGCTCCTCTATAGCAATCAGCCCCAGCATTTT. This gives the protein CASSQVATGTLLYSNQPQHF.

The J gene is TRBJ1-5, the V gene TRBV6-5; TRBD1 is a possible D gene (5 bases). Germline V gives CDR1 MNHEY, CDR2 SVGAGI. V lost 0 bases, J lost 5 bases, and 8 bases lay in between. This CDR3 contains 14 residues. CDR3 DNA: TGTGCCAGCAGTTACTCGAGAGGGGATCAGCCCCAGCATTTT. Amino acid sequence: CASSYSRGDQPQHF.

V is TRBV6-6 and J is TRBJ2-5; D unclear. The germline V gene encodes CDR1 MNHNY and CDR2 SVGAGI (reference sequence). The CDR3 is 13 amino acids. Trimming stripped 0 bases from V and 3 bases from J, with 5 bases between. The CDR3 DNA is TGTGCCAGCAGTTACTCGGGGAAAGAGACCCAGTACTTC. Amino acids: CASSYSGKETQYF.

V and J are TRBV5-4 and TRBJ2-7; 9 bases map to TRBD2. From germline, CDR1 is SGHNT and CDR2 YYREEE (reference sequence). With V trimmed by 5 bases and J by 2 bases, 5 bases remained unmatched. This CDR3 region has 14 residues. CDR3 region: CASRSAGGPYEQYF. CDR3 DNA sequence: TGTGCCAGCAGATCAGCGGGAGGCCCCTACGAGCAGTACTTC.

This chain joins TRBV18 and TRBJ1-5; 8 bases align to TRBD1. Trimming removed 3 bases from V and 0 bases from J; junction bases left unmatched: 19. The CDR3 loop spans 21 amino acids. The germline V gene has CDR1 KGHSH and CDR2 LQKENI. This CDR3 is CASSPLRLGQGPPYSNQPQHF. The CDR3 DNA sequence: TGTGCCAGCTCACCTCTTCGCCTCGGACAGGGCCCGCCATATAGCAATCAGCCCCAGCATTTT.

The rearrangement uses TRBV6-2 or TRBV6-3 and TRBJ2-1; 11 bases are shared with TRBD2. Germline V lookup: CDR1 MNHEY, CDR2 SVGEGT. The CDR3 is made up of 18 amino acids. V was clipped by 2 bases and J by 8 bases; unmatched bases: 14. The CDR3 nucleotides are TGTGCCAGCAGTTACCTAGCGGGGGGACCACTGAATTTGGATGAGCAGTTCTTC. Protein product: CASSYLAGGPLNLDEQFF.

V and J are TRBV4-1 and TRBJ2-5, with TRBD2 identical over 14 bases. The ends lost 4 bases at V and 4 bases at J; junction bases unmatched: 17. Germline loops: CDR1 MGHRA, CDR2 YSYEKL. The CDR3 sequence is 20 residues long. The CDR3 DNA sequence: TGCGCCAGCAGCCCGGATATATCCGGGACTAGCGGGGGATTTAGAGAGACCCAGTACTTC. Encoded protein: CASSPDISGTSGGFRETQYF.

J is TRBJ1-5 and V is TRBV5-4, with D possibly matching TRBD1 (5 bases). V was cut by 4 bases and J by 8 bases, with 28 bases left in between. Germline V lookup: CDR1 SGHNT, CDR2 YYREEE (reference sequence). This CDR3 contains 18 residues. CDR3 nucleotides: TGTGCCAGCAGCCAAAGCACTACGGCCCAGGGTAATTCTGAGCCCCAGCATTTT. Protein: CASSQSTTAQGNSEPQHF.

The chain employs TRBV5-4 and TRBJ1-3; no reliable D call. The CDR3 covers 14 residues. Trimming stripped 1 base from V and 2 bases from J, with 7 bases between. Germline lookup yields CDR1 SGHNT and CDR2 YYREEE (reference sequence). The chain's CDR3 is CASSLLGTGNTIYF. CDR3 in DNA: TGTGCCAGCAGCTTGTTGGGGACTGGAAACACCATATATTTT.

V and J are TRBV6-6 and TRBJ2-7; 10 bases agree with TRBD2. This CDR3 region has 15 residues. After removal of 6 bases from V and 6 bases from J, the junction contained 11 bases not matched to a gene. The germline V gene encodes CDR1 MNHNY and CDR2 SVGAGI (reference sequence). The CDR3 sequence is CASSLGTSEGGEQYF. The CDR3, as DNA: TGTGCCAGCAGCCTCGGGACTAGCGAGGGGGGCGAGCAGTACTTC.

The chain links TRBV24-1 to TRBJ1-2; D may be TRBD1 (6 bases). Germline V gene sequence: CDR1 KGHDR, CDR2 SFDVKD. The V and J ends lost 4 bases and 9 bases respectively, with 20 bases between them. There are 15 residues in the CDR3. The CDR3 sequence: CATSDSGAGHVSYTF. As DNA, the CDR3 is TGTGCCACCAGTGACTCAGGGGCCGGACATGTTAGCTACACCTTC.

This chain joins TRBV7-2 and TRBJ1-5; TRBD1 is a possible D gene (6 bases). Germline V CDR1 and CDR2: SGHTA, FQGNSA. The CDR3 extends over 14 amino acids. V dropped 6 bases and J dropped 3 bases, with 12 bases sitting between them. The CDR3: CASSFTGPNQPQHF. The CDR3 DNA is TGTGCCAGCAGTTTTACAGGGCCCAATCAGCCCCAGCATTTT.

This sequence joins TRBV27 and TRBJ1-6; TRBD1 agrees at 9 bases. Germline assignment: CDR1 MNHEY and CDR2 SMNVEV (reference sequence). V was clipped by 2 bases and J by 0 bases; unmatched bases: 2. The CDR3 is 17 amino acids. The CDR3 region is CASSLVGQGSYNSPLHF. CDR3 sequence (DNA): TGTGCCAGCAGTTTAGTGGGACAGGGCTCCTATAATTCACCCCTCCACTTT.

This chain links TRBV10-3 with TRBJ1-4; D is uncertain. V was pared by 1 base and J by 2 bases, with 2 bases between. This CDR3 region has 13 residues. CDR1 and CDR2 from the germline V gene are ENHRY and SYGVKD. The CDR3 DNA reads as TGTGCCATCAGTGAGTTGACTAATGAAAAACTGTTTTTT. Translating it yields CAISELTNEKLFF.

The chain uses TRBV18 and TRBJ1-1; weak D call: TRBD1 (5 bases). The CDR3 totals 13 residues. The V and J ends lost 4 bases and 2 bases respectively, with 8 bases between them. Germline V gene data show CDR1 as KGHSH and CDR2 as LQKENI. The CDR3 DNA reads as TGTGCCAGCTCACAAGACAGTAACACTGAAGCTTTCTTT. This gives the protein CASSQDSNTEAFF. The whole variable domain, filled in from reference TRBV18 and TRBJ1-1, reads NAGVMQNPRHLVRRRGQEARLRCSPMKGHSHVYWYRQLPEEGLKFMVYLQKENIIDESGMPKERFSAEFPKEGPSILRIQQVVRGDSAAYFCASSQDSNTEAFFGQGTRLTVV.

The J gene is TRBJ1-3, the V gene TRBV3-1 (or the pseudogene TRBV3-2), with TRBD1 matching over 7 bases. V lost 4 bases, J lost 0 bases, and 12 bases stayed unmatched. Germline V CDR1 and CDR2: LGHDT, YNNKEL (reference sequence). This CDR3 region has 18 residues. The CDR3 DNA reads TGTGCCAGCAGCCCCCTATCCCCCGACAGGGCCTCTGGAAACACCATATATTTT. Its translation is CASSPLSPDRASGNTIYF.

This clone appeared once. The chain recombines TRBV7-2 with TRBJ1-5; weak D call: TRBD1 (6 bases). The germline V and J ends were trimmed by 5 bases and 0 bases, with 11 bases remaining between them. Germline CDR1 and CDR2: SGHTA and FQGNSA. There are 15 residues in the CDR3. The CDR3 nucleotides are TGTGCCAGCAGCGCAGACAGGCGTAGCAATCAGCCCCAGCATTTT. The encoded protein is CASSADRRSNQPQHF.

CDR3 nucleotides: TGCGCCAGCAGCTCCAGAGTCGGAAACAGGGGGCATTTCTTGGCCGGGGAGCTGTTTTTT. It translates to CASSSRVGNRGHFLAGELFF. This chain links TRBV5-1 with TRBJ2-2, with 9 positions matching TRBD1. The CDR3 spans 20 residues. Per germline, CDR1 SGHRS and CDR2 YFSETQ. V was pared by 3 bases and J by 6 bases, with 21 bases of the junction left unmatched.

The DNA for the CDR3 is TGTGCCAGCAGCAAACAGGAGTCCCAAGGCTACAATGAGCAGTTCTTC. As protein: CASSKQESQGYNEQFF. The chain recombines TRBV21-1 with TRBJ2-1. TRBV21-1 is deemed a pseudogene. CDR3 length: 16 residues.

The genes are TRBV28 and TRBJ2-7; maybe TRBD1 (6 bases). V shed 6 bases and J shed 3 bases, with 18 bases lying between them. The CDR3 extends over 15 amino acids. CDR1 is MDHEN and CDR2 is SYDVKM in the germline V gene. CDR3 protein: CASRAGTIISYEQYF. CDR3 in DNA: TGTGCCAGCAGGGCTGGGACAATAATTAGCTACGAGCAGTACTTC.

The chain uses TRBV10-3 and TRBJ1-1; the match to TRBD1 covers 11 bases. The CDR3 length is 14 residues. CDR1 and CDR2 (germline): ENHRY, SYGVKD. The ends lost 2 bases at V and 7 bases at J; junction bases unmatched: 3. CDR3 protein: CAISEGGQGDEAFF. CDR3 sequence (DNA): TGTGCCATCAGTGAGGGGGGACAGGGGGATGAAGCTTTCTTT.

This clone was observed once. This chain connects TRBV7-9 to TRBJ1-1; the match to TRBD1 covers 7 bases. CDR1 and CDR2 from the germline V gene are SEHNR and FQNEAQ (reference sequence). The length of the CDR3 is 15 residues. The V and J ends lost 5 bases and 1 base, in that order; junction bases with no gene match: 7. DNA of the CDR3: TGTGCCAGCAGCATACGACAGGGACCGAACACTGAAGCTTTCTTT. Protein: CASSIRQGPNTEAFF.

The V call is TRBV7-7, the J call TRBJ2-5; D is unresolved. Trimming left V 5 bases short and J 5 bases short, with 15 bases between. The CDR3 has 14 residues. Germline loops: CDR1 SSHAT, CDR2 FNYEAQ (reference sequence). The DNA for the CDR3 is TGTGCCAGCAGCCGTCTGACCCTTGGGGAGACCCAGTACTTC. Protein: CASSRLTLGETQYF.

The rearrangement uses TRBV27 and TRBJ2-6; D is undetermined. Per germline, CDR1 MNHEY and CDR2 SMNVEV (reference sequence). V was pared by 4 bases and J by 0 bases, with 4 bases between. The CDR3 has 14 amino acids. The CDR3 here is CASSSSSGANVLTF. The CDR3 nucleotides are TGTGCCAGCAGTTCAAGCTCTGGGGCCAACGTCCTGACTTTC.

The V call is TRBV5-1, the J call TRBJ2-7, with 9 bases matching TRBD1. The V gene end was trimmed by 0 bases and the J gene end by 3 bases; junction bases not matched to a gene: 7. The CDR3 has 16 amino acids. Germline CDR1 is SGHRS and CDR2 is YFSETQ. CDR3 bases: TGCGCCAGCAGCTTGGCCGCAGGGACAGGGTACTACGAGCAGTACTTC. Residues: CASSLAAGTGYYEQYF.

The chain uses TRBV5-1 and TRBJ2-2; 12 bases map to TRBD2. V shed 4 bases and J 3 bases; nucleotides not matched to a gene: 7. This CDR3 is built from 17 residues. The germline gives CDR1 SGHRS, CDR2 YFSETQ. The CDR3 DNA follows: TGCGCCAGCAGCGGAGGACTAGCGGGGTTTGACACCGGGGAGCTGTTTTTT. Translation gives CASSGGLAGFDTGELFF.